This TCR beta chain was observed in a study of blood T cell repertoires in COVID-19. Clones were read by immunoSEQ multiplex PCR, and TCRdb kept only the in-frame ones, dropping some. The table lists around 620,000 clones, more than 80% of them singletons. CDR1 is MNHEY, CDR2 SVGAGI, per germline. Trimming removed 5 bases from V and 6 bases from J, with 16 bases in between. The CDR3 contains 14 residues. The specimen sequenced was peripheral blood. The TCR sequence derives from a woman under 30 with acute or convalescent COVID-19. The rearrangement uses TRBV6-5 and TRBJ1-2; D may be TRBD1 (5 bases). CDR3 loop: CASSTPGGNHGYTF. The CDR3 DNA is TGTGCCAGCAGTACCCCCGGGGGAAATCATGGCTACACCTTC.